These T cell receptor beta chains were read from a single sample in a study of Ad26.COV2.S vaccination and SARS-CoV-2 variants. Only in-frame clones appear in the TCRdb table, and some are missing; sequencing was by immunoSEQ multiplex PCR. The table has some 300,000 clones, around 84% seen once. Material: peripheral blood, obtained in a trial of Ad26.COV2.S vaccine versus placebo. The origin of the receptors is a person aged 18-60 years who received the Ad26.COV2.S COVID-19 vaccine or a placebo. Each CDR3 is given with its conserved first and last residue. A D gene is named only where the DNA matches it firmly. Clone size is shown for a subset of rows, as once, few, many or a class of expanded clone.

clone size	V gene	D gene	J gene	CDR3 protein	CDR3 DNA
NA	TRBV30	NA	TRBJ1-2	CAWSSLANYGYTF	TGTGCCTGGAGTTCTCTAGCTAACTATGGCTACACCTTC
NA	TRBV6-5	TRBD1	TRBJ2-2	CASRQGVAGELFF	TGTGCCAGCAGACAGGGGGTAGCCGGGGAGCTGTTTTTT
NA	TRBV7-6	TRBD1	TRBJ1-1	CASSPDRAGRTEAFF	TGTGCCAGCAGCCCGGACAGGGCGGGTAGAACTGAAGCTTTCTTT
NA	TRBV7-9	TRBD1	TRBJ2-7	CASSLGGTGGIYEQYF	TGTGCCAGCAGCTTAGGTGGGACAGGGGGCATATACGAGCAGTACTTC
NA	TRBV5-1	TRBD1	TRBJ2-7	CASSLTGQSYEQYF	TGCGCCAGCAGCTTGACGGGACAGTCCTACGAGCAGTACTTC
once	TRBV29-1	NA	TRBJ1-1	CSVEVRTANTEAFF	TGCAGCGTTGAAGTTAGGACAGCGAACACTGAAGCTTTCTTT
NA	TRBV27	NA	TRBJ1-2	CASSLREGGTYGYTF	TGTGCCAGCAGTTTAAGGGAGGGGGGTACCTATGGCTACACCTTC
NA	TRBV27	NA	TRBJ1-4	CASSLVPTNEKLFF	TGTGCCAGCAGTTTAGTACCAACTAATGAAAAACTGTTTTTT
NA	TRBV18	TRBD1	TRBJ2-3	CASSSFVGQGADTQYF	TGTGCCAGCTCATCCTTCGTGGGACAGGGGGCCGATACGCAGTATTTT
once	TRBV6-5	NA	TRBJ2-2	CAHTTGSGTGELFF	TGTGCCCACACCACGGGGTCTGGCACCGGGGAGCTGTTTTTT
NA	TRBV18	NA	TRBJ2-2	CASSLIVSTGELFF	TGTGCCAGCTCACTAATAGTGTCCACCGGGGAGCTGTTTTTT
NA	TRBV30	NA	TRBJ1-4	CAWTGSTEKLFF	TGTGCCTGGACAGGGTCGACTGAAAAACTGTTTTTT
NA	TRBV10-3	NA	TRBJ2-5	CAISGGGGQETQYF	TGTGCCATCAGTGGAGGTGGGGGCCAAGAGACCCAGTACTTC
NA	TRBV25-1	NA	TRBJ1-5	CASSVSGDNQPQHF	TGTGCCAGCAGTGTGTCAGGGGACAATCAGCCCCAGCATTTT
NA	TRBV18	TRBD1	TRBJ1-1	CASSRTGNTEAFF	TGTGCCAGCTCACGGACAGGGAACACTGAAGCTTTCTTT